This TCR beta chain was identified in a study of T cells in Graves' hyperthyroidism and ophthalmopathy. Uncontrolled infection, other autoimmune disease, pregnancy or lactation disqualified patients from enrolment. This clonotype was counted a few times. No antigen is known for it. Possible read error: a much larger clone is one base away. Study-wide results and caveats: Expanded thyroid clonotypes (above 0.001) were mostly also found in blood. Onset of ophthalmopathy came a median approximately 6 months after the model predicted it.

Germline CDR1 is KGHSH and CDR2 is LQKENI. The CDR3 length is 13 residues. Template material for amplifying TCR beta CDR3 regions consisted of RNA transcripts. An initial round of RT-PCR targeting the TCR CDR3 relied on the HTBI primer set. TCRdb itself ran the multiplex PCR reads through MiXCR, one entry per CDR3 protein. The sample records 400,000 to 500,000 distinct CDR3 sequences, over 13% being singletons. This rearrangement joins TRBV18 to TRBJ2-5; a weak D match, TRBD2 (6 bases). The sequence was collected from a woman aged 18-30 years with Graves' hyperthyroidism. The material sequenced was blood. CDR3 DNA: TGTGGCAGCTCACCCGGGGGTCAAGAGACCCAGTACTTC. It specifies CGSSPGGQETQYF.